Shown below are 18 T cell receptor beta chains from a single sample sequenced in a study of T cell responses to AZD1222 COVID-19 vaccine. Using immunoSEQ multiplex PCR, the repertoire was profiled, and TCRdb retains in-frame clones only, with some absent. Counted here are around 78,000 clones, 87% occurring once; the ten biggest clones make up about 24%. Sequenced material: peripheral blood, taken on day 0 of AZD1222 vaccination. The receptors here all came from an adult in good health.

The genes are TRBV12-3 or TRBV12-4 and TRBJ2-3, with TRBD2 as a possible D gene (6 bases). The length of the CDR3 is 13 residues. V was cut by 8 bases and J by 6 bases, with 15 bases left in between. The CDR3 nucleotides are TGTGCCAGCGGCGGGAACTTCATGGATACGCAGTATTTT. Amino acids: CASGGNFMDTQYF.

The rearrangement joins TRBV10-3 to TRBJ2-7; 11 nucleotides agree with TRBD1. The CDR3 loop spans 13 amino acids. Losses at the gene ends were 10 bases for V and 5 bases for J; bases not matched to a gene: 7. CDR1 ENHRY and CDR2 SYGVKD come from the germline V gene. In nucleotides, the CDR3 is TGTGCCAGCGCGGGACAGGGGGTCAACGAGCAGTACTTC. It encodes CASAGQGVNEQYF.

Ten or more counts support this clone. The chain joins TRBV28 to TRBJ1-5; D remains ambiguous. CDR1 and CDR2 (germline): MDHEN, SYDVKM. This CDR3 region has 15 residues. V lost 5 bases to trimming and J lost 1 base, with 12 bases between them. The CDR3 region is CASSPSEASNQPQHF. The CDR3 coding sequence is TGTGCCAGCAGTCCGTCCGAGGCAAGCAATCAGCCCCAGCATTTT. The entire variable domain, with the rest obtained from reference TRBV28 and TRBJ1-5, is as follows: DVKVTQSSRYLVKRTGEKVFLECVQDMDHENMFWYRQDPGLGLRLIYFSYDVKMKEKGDIPEGYSVSREKKERFSLILESASTNQTSMYLCASSPSEASNQPQHFGDGTRLSIL.

The chain joins TRBV6-2 or TRBV6-3 to TRBJ1-2, with D perhaps matching TRBD1 (6 bases). V shed 6 bases and J shed 1 base, with 15 bases lying between them. From germline, CDR1 is MNHEY and CDR2 SVGEGT. The CDR3 extends over 15 amino acids. CDR3 sequence: CASSILGTSNYGYTF. The CDR3 bases are TGTGCCAGCAGCATCTTGGGGACAAGTAACTATGGCTACACCTTC.

V gene TRBV11-3 combines with J gene TRBJ1-1, with D perhaps TRBD1 (5 bases). The ends were cut back, 5 bases at V and 1 base at J, with 8 bases in the middle. Germline V gene sequence: CDR1 SGHNT, CDR2 YENEEA. The CDR3 loop spans 13 amino acids. The chain's CDR3 is CASSLTANTEAFF. The CDR3 nucleotides read TGTGCCAGCAGCCTGACAGCGAACACTGAAGCTTTCTTT.

This clone was seen just once. The V and J genes are TRBV4-1 and TRBJ1-2; the D gene is possibly TRBD1 (5 bases). Per the germline V gene, CDR1 is MGHRA and CDR2 is YSYEKL. The CDR3 covers 13 residues. Trimming left V 2 bases short and J 7 bases short, with 11 bases between. The CDR3 spells CASSQTGLSGYTF. The CDR3 DNA reads TGCGCCAGCAGCCAAACGGGACTAAGTGGCTACACCTTC.

This clone showed up just once. The chain carries TRBV6-5 and TRBJ1-1; TRBD1 might be the D (6 bases). In germline, CDR1 is MNHEY, CDR2 SVGAGI. The CDR3 has 14 amino acids. V dropped 7 bases and J dropped 9 bases, with 21 bases sitting between them. The CDR3: CASTPGGGGGKAFF. CDR3 bases: TGTGCCAGCACCCCGGGTGGAGGGGGGGGAAAAGCTTTCTTT.

J is TRBJ2-1 and V is TRBV11-3; possible D gene TRBD2, 5 bases. Trimming shortened V by 1 base and J by 10 bases, and 20 bases separated the two germline ends. Germline assignment: CDR1 SGHNT and CDR2 YENEEA. CDR3 length equals 16 residues. CDR3 coding DNA: TGTGCCAGCAGCTTAGGTTCGAGCCGGCCGCCGGGGGAGCAGTTCTTC. Translating gives CASSLGSSRPPGEQFF. Based on the CDR3 plus reference TRBV11-3 and TRBJ2-1, the full variable domain is EAGVVQSPRYKIIEKKQPVAFWCNPISGHNTLYWYLQNLGQGPELLIRYENEEAVDDSQLPKDRFSAERLKGVDSTLKIQPAELGDSAVYLCASSLGSSRPPGEQFFGPGTRLTVL.

The V and J genes are TRBV12-5 and TRBJ2-2, with a possible D match to TRBD1 (6 bases). This CDR3 has 15 residues. The germline CDR1 and CDR2 sequences are LGHNT and FRNRAP. V lost 4 bases and J 4 bases, leaving 13 bases between the germline ends. CDR3 nucleotide sequence: TGTGCTAGTGGTTCCCCGGGACACACCACCGGGGAGCTGTTTTTT. Translation gives CASGSPGHTTGELFF.

The J gene is TRBJ2-2, the V gene TRBV29-1; D may be TRBD2 (5 bases). The V gene lost 4 bases and the J gene lost 5 bases, with 14 bases spanning the gap. Germline CDR1 and CDR2: SQVTM and ANQGSEA. The CDR3 sequence is 14 residues long. The CDR3 nucleotides read TGCAGCGTTGTCTCACGGGAAGGTACCGGGGAGCTGTTTTTT. Translation: CSVVSREGTGELFF.

This clone was recorded once. The J gene is TRBJ1-5, the V gene TRBV29-1; 8 nucleotides agree with TRBD1. The CDR3 runs to 13 residues. After removal of 5 bases from V and 6 bases from J, the junction contained 6 bases not matched to a gene. The germline V gene has CDR1 SQVTM and CDR2 ANQGSEA. CDR3 region: CSVRTGNGQPQHF. The DNA of the CDR3 is TGCAGCGTTCGGACAGGGAATGGTCAGCCCCAGCATTTT.

The chain recombines TRBV11-3 with TRBJ2-1; 7 bases map to TRBD2. V trimming: 1 base; J trimming: 6 bases; junction bases outside the gene matches: 12. This CDR3 is built from 17 residues. Germline assignment: CDR1 SGHNT and CDR2 YENEEA. CDR3 amino acids: CASSLGLTSAVINEQFF. The CDR3 DNA sequence: TGTGCCAGCAGCTTAGGCCTCACTAGCGCTGTAATCAATGAGCAGTTCTTC.

V usage is TRBV19 and J usage is TRBJ1-3, with D unclear. The CDR3 spans 17 residues. Germline V gives CDR1 LNHDA, CDR2 SQIVND (reference sequence). The V end lost 3 bases, the J end lost 0 bases, and 15 bases lay between the germline ends. The chain's CDR3 is CASSMRASADSGNTIYF. The CDR3 nucleotides read TGTGCCAGTAGTATGAGGGCCAGCGCCGACTCTGGAAACACCATATATTTT.

The chain employs TRBV7-2 and TRBJ2-1; TRBD2 aligns across 11 bases. This CDR3 has 17 amino acids. Germline V gene data show CDR1 as SGHTA and CDR2 as FQGNSA. The J segment lost 3 bases and the V segment lost 5 bases, leaving 9 bases of the junction unmatched. CDR3 coding DNA: TGTGCCAGCAGCGTTTCGGGACTAGCGGCGGGCTACAATGAGCAGTTCTTC. Translated: CASSVSGLAAGYNEQFF.

This chain uses TRBV21-1 with TRBJ2-3; the table's D call of TRBD2 was not tested on the DNA. TRBV21-1 is designated a pseudogene. This CDR3 is 23 amino acids long. The CDR3 DNA sequence: TGTGCCAGCAGGGGTGGGACAGGGGCCTACTTAACTAGCGGGGGGGCCCACACAGATACGCAGTATTTT. Its protein product is CASRGGTGAYLTSGGAHTDTQYF.

CDR3 nucleotides: TGCGCCAGCAGCGGAGGACAGTCCCTGGACACTGAAGCTTTCTTT. This encodes CASSGGQSLDTEAFF. This chain links TRBV5-1 with TRBJ1-1; D may be TRBD1 (6 bases). Germline loops: CDR1 SGHRS, CDR2 YFSETQ. The CDR3 totals 15 residues. V gave up 4 bases and J gave up 3 bases, with 16 bases separating them.

The chain employs TRBV6-5 and TRBJ1-2, with D perhaps matching TRBD1 (5 bases). CDR3 length equals 14 residues. V was cut by 2 bases and J by 7 bases, with 14 bases left in between. CDR1 and CDR2 from the germline V gene are MNHEY and SVGAGI. CDR3 region: CASSYDSGPRGYTF. The CDR3 DNA is TGTGCCAGCAGTTACGATTCGGGGCCCCGTGGCTACACCTTC.

This clone was detected once. The chain uses TRBV7-6 and TRBJ1-5; D call uncertain. Germline CDR1 SGHVS, CDR2 FNYEAQ. Between the trimmed V and J ends, which lost 0 bases and 0 bases, there was a span of 6 bases. The length of the CDR3 is 15 residues. The CDR3 spells CASSLAGNSNQPQHF. CDR3 sequence (DNA): TGTGCCAGCAGCTTAGCCGGGAATAGCAATCAGCCCCAGCATTTT. The entire variable domain, with the rest obtained from reference TRBV7-6 and TRBJ1-5, is as follows: GAGVSQSPRYKVTKRGQDVALRCDPISGHVSLYWYRQALGQGPEFLTYFNYEAQQDKSGLPNDRFSAERPEGSISTLTIQRTEQRDSAMYRCASSLAGNSNQPQHFGDGTRLSIL.